This T cell receptor (beta chain) was recovered during a study of identical twins. General study findings and limits: Low generation-probability sequences were in excess among twin-shared out-of-frame alpha sequences. Memory repertoires showed no such pattern, whereas abundant cord blood beta clonotypes carried fewer insertions. Models predicted less out-of-frame TCR alpha sharing in monozygotic twins than was found.

Using its own MiXCR run on the 5' RACE reads, TCRdb lists one record per CDR3 protein. The sample shows about 790,000 distinct CDR3 sequences, 15% to 20% of them seen only once. Germline assignment: CDR1 DFQATT and CDR2 SNEGSKA (reference sequence). The CDR3 extends over 18 amino acids. Germline trimming cut 2 bases from V and 2 bases from J; bases unmatched to any gene: 15. This clonotype was counted many times. Its target is not known. The same specimen was also included in a second study, on T cells expressing NK-cell markers. This second study notes: These clonotypes additionally ranked first within the CD3+CD56-NKG2C+ fraction of a few donors.

V usage is TRBV20-1 and J usage is TRBJ2-5; TRBD2 matches at 9 bases. This TCR came from a woman in her late teens or twenties in good health. Sample: PBMCs. The DNA for the CDR3 is TGCAGTGCTAGAAGCGTATCTAGCGGGAATTCGATTCAAGAGACCCAGTACTTC. This sequence encodes CSARSVSSGNSIQETQYF.